Below, 9 T cell receptor beta chains from the same sample are listed, as sequenced in a study of HIV-infected patients and healthy controls (TCRdb year 2014). Since whole blood was used without any cell fractionation, the repertoire reflected all peripheral T cells in unsorted form. Preparation of the library involved 5' RACE. Reads for this sample came from an Illumina MiSeq. SuperScript III was used to reverse transcribe 500 ng RNA with primers targeting the alpha and beta constant regions. Separate alpha and beta chain libraries were generated by chain-specific third strand synthesis with multiplexing indices. TCRdb reprocessing: public reads trimmed at Q25 with fastp, clones called with MiXCR, in-frame beta chains kept. Rows merge per CDR3 protein into single entries with the most common DNA and genes. This sample has around 26,000 distinct CDR3 sequences in its table, and roughly 7.9% of those were observed once. The leading ten clones occupy roughly 4% of the sample.

The sequencing input was blood. The receptors shown here come from an adult in good health.

The sample holds many counts of this clonotype. CDR3 sequence reads: CATSRDRVAGANVLTF. CDR3 nucleotides: TGTGCCACCAGCAGAGATCGGGTTGCTGGGGCCAACGTCCTGACTTTC. V is TRBV15 and J is TRBJ2-6; D is unclear. V was clipped by 0 bases and J by 2 bases, with 8 bases between them. The CDR3 covers 16 residues. CDR1 is LNHNV, CDR2 YYDKDF, per germline (reference sequence).

In its sample, this clonotype was seen many times. The chain combines TRBV19 with TRBJ2-5; 11 bases line up with TRBD1. Germline V gene data show CDR1 as LNHDA and CDR2 as SQIVND (reference sequence). CDR3 length: 16 residues. Germline trimming cut 5 bases from V and 4 bases from J; bases unmatched to any gene: 9. This chain's CDR3 is CASSLAGTGGPETQYF. The CDR3 DNA reads as TGTGCCAGTAGTCTCGCCGGGACAGGGGGACCAGAGACCCAGTACTTC.

This clonotype was recorded at least ten times. The V call is TRBV7-2, the J call TRBJ2-3; a weak D match, TRBD1 (5 bases). Germline CDR1 SGHTA, CDR2 FQGNSA. The CDR3 contains 11 residues. Trimming stripped 5 bases from V and 6 bases from J, with 6 bases between. The CDR3 is CASSHRDTQYF. The CDR3 DNA is TGTGCCAGCAGCCACAGGGATACGCAGTATTTT.

This clonotype came up many times. This sequence joins TRBV11-2 and TRBJ1-3; tentatively, D is TRBD1 (6 bases). Germline CDR1 SGHAT, CDR2 FQNNGV. CDR3 length: 15 residues. V lost 5 bases and J 2 bases, leaving 13 bases between the germline ends. The CDR3 DNA follows: TGTGCCAGCAGCCCGGGACACAATCCTGGAAACACCATATATTTT. Amino acids: CASSPGHNPGNTIYF.

J is TRBJ2-1 and V is TRBV9; 9 bases line up with TRBD2. The CDR3 has 19 residues. Germline trimming cut 0 bases from V and 4 bases from J; bases unmatched to any gene: 14. Germline V gives CDR1 SGDLS, CDR2 YYNGEE. CDR3 sequence reads: CASSVATRTSAAVYNEQFF. The CDR3 nucleotides read TGTGCCAGCAGCGTAGCTACCCGGACTAGCGCCGCGGTTTACAATGAGCAGTTCTTC.

With respect to this clonotype: A single base separates this from a much larger clone, so it may be a read error. Without the conserved terminal phenylalanine or tryptophan, this CDR3 likely stems from a read error. The chain carries TRBV29-1 and TRBJ2-7; 8 bases match TRBD1. V gave up 3 bases and J gave up 7 bases; unmatched junction bases: 8. CDR1 is SQVTM and CDR2 is ANQGSEA in the germline V gene. CDR3 size: 13 residues. DNA for the CDR3: TGCAGCGTTGATCGCCAGGGGGCGCGGGAGCAGTACCTC. Protein: CSVDRQGAREQYL.

This clonotype appeared a few times. This rearrangement joins TRBV7-2 to TRBJ2-5; D is undetermined. Deletions cut 5 bases from V and 0 bases from J, with 4 bases between. The CDR3 loop spans 12 amino acids. Germline lookup yields CDR1 SGHTA and CDR2 FQGNSA. In DNA form, the CDR3 reads TGTGCCAGCAGCCAGTACCAAGAGACCCAGTACTTC. Translated: CASSQYQETQYF.

This clonotype was found many times. The J gene is TRBJ2-1, the V gene TRBV27; D not certain. CDR3 length: 11 amino acids. The V end was cut by 3 bases, the J end by 8 bases, with 5 bases between. Per the germline V gene, CDR1 is MNHEY and CDR2 is SMNVEV (reference sequence). The CDR3 coding sequence is TGTGCCAGCAGTTTGGCCCATGAGCAGTTCTTC. Its translation: CASSLAHEQFF.

This clonotype is labeled medium-sized. The rearrangement links TRBV27 to TRBJ1-5, with D maybe TRBD1 (5 bases). Germline values: CDR1 MNHEY, CDR2 SMNVEV (reference sequence). This CDR3 is 14 amino acids long. The V end lost 5 bases, the J end lost 3 bases, and 11 bases lay between the germline ends. CDR3 region: CASSQTAFNQPQHF. As DNA, the CDR3 is TGTGCCAGCAGTCAGACAGCGTTCAATCAGCCCCAGCATTTT.